The 10 T cell receptor beta chains presented below share a single source sample, sequenced in a study of response to subunit inactivated influenza vaccine. TCRdb reanalysed the RT-PCR reads using MiXCR and keeps one entry per CDR3 protein. The repertoire has approximately 230,000 distinct CDR3 sequences, more than 9% of them found once; the top ten carry 7.8%. The sequenced sample was non-naive T cells sorted from PBMCs, obtained less than 15 days before vaccination. Receptor source: a man aged 50-59 years who received an inactivated influenza vaccine.

The chain couples TRBV4-2 to TRBJ1-1; D unresolved. The CDR3 consists of 13 residues. The ends were cut back, 0 bases at V and 5 bases at J, with 7 bases in the middle. Germline V CDR1 and CDR2: LGHNA, YNFKEQ. The CDR3 nucleotides read TGTGCCAGCAGCCAAGATTTGAGTACTGAAGCTTTCTTT. Translated: CASSQDLSTEAFF.

This clonotype came up a few times. V and J are TRBV4-1 and TRBJ2-5, with TRBD2 matching over 8 bases. Germline V gene lookup returns CDR1 MGHRA and CDR2 YSYEKL. CDR3 length: 16 amino acids. Trimming removed 1 base from V and 7 bases from J; junction bases left unmatched: 11. The CDR3 DNA reads as TGCGCCAGCAGCCAAGGCTTAACGGGGGGGGTAAGGACCCAGTACTTC. Its protein is CASSQGLTGGVRTQYF.

The table lists this clonotype with many counts. The chain is built from TRBV15 and TRBJ2-5; TRBD1 might be the D (6 bases). The germline CDR1 and CDR2 sequences are LNHNV and YYDKDF (reference sequence). The CDR3 runs 14 residues. V was shortened by 0 bases and J by 4 bases, with 9 bases between the two germline ends. The CDR3 region is CATSREQGGETQYF. The CDR3 DNA sequence: TGTGCCACCAGCAGAGAACAGGGTGGAGAGACCCAGTACTTC.

This clonotype appeared a few times. J is TRBJ2-7 and V is TRBV12-3 or TRBV12-4, with TRBD2 identical over 8 bases. The CDR3 is made up of 14 amino acids. Trimming at V came to 6 bases and at J to 2 bases, leaving 6 bases not matched to a gene. The CDR3 here is CASRRTSSTYEQYF. The CDR3 DNA follows: TGTGCCAGCAGACGGACTAGCAGCACCTACGAGCAGTACTTC.

This clonotype was detected many times. The chain carries TRBV20-1 and TRBJ2-3, with TRBD2 matching 10 bases. The germline V gene has CDR1 DFQATT and CDR2 SNEGSKA (reference sequence). The CDR3 totals 16 residues. The V gene end was trimmed by 1 base and the J gene end by 6 bases; junction bases not matched to a gene: 10. The CDR3 sequence: CSARGTSGQLRDTQYF. The CDR3 region has the DNA TGCAGTGCTAGAGGGACTAGCGGCCAACTACGGGATACGCAGTATTTT.

In this sample, this clonotype turned up a few times. The V and J genes are TRBV6-2 or TRBV6-3 and TRBJ2-1; D is unresolved. The V gene's germline CDR1 is MNHEY and CDR2 SVGEGT. The CDR3 contains 13 residues. The V and J ends lost 2 bases and 4 bases respectively, with 6 bases between them. The CDR3 region has the DNA TGTGCCAGCAGTTACAGGACGTACAATGAGCAGTTCTTC. It is translated as CASSYRTYNEQFF.

This clonotype turned up a few times. The V and J genes are TRBV28 and TRBJ1-3; D not resolved. V gave up 3 bases and J gave up 1 base, with 10 bases separating them. The germline V gene has CDR1 MDHEN and CDR2 SYDVKM. The CDR3 length is 15 residues. The CDR3 DNA sequence: TGTGCCAGCAGTTTGGCACGAGTATCTGGAAACACCATATATTTT. This translates into CASSLARVSGNTIYF.

This clonotype was picked up many times. The chain joins TRBV5-6 to TRBJ1-2, with 7 positions matching TRBD1. Germline CDR1 reads SGHDT; CDR2 reads YYEEEE. V was pared by 4 bases and J by 5 bases, with 5 bases of the junction left unmatched. This CDR3 has 13 amino acids. The CDR3 DNA is TGTGCCAGCAGCCGGACAGGATGGTATGGCTACACCTTC. This gives the protein CASSRTGWYGYTF.

The CDR3 DNA is TGTGCCAGCAAGCAGACAGGGCCCGTCTATGGCTACACCTTC. Its translation is CASKQTGPVYGYTF. V gene TRBV2 combines with J gene TRBJ1-2; 7 nucleotides line up with TRBD1. Germline V lookup: CDR1 SNHLY, CDR2 FYNNEI. This CDR3 comprises 14 residues. Trimming removed 7 bases from V and 4 bases from J; junction bases left unmatched: 9.

A few counts support this clonotype. The CDR3 end shows no conserved phenylalanine or tryptophan, and so a read error is likely. DNA for the CDR3: TGTGCCAGCAGGATGGACAGGGGGACCTACAATGAGCAGTTCTCC. Its translation: CASRMDRGTYNEQFS. The rearrangement uses TRBV2 and TRBJ2-1; 10 bases are a match to TRBD1. Per the germline V gene, CDR1 is SNHLY and CDR2 is FYNNEI. Trimming at V came to 6 bases and at J to 2 bases, leaving 4 bases not matched to a gene. CDR3 size: 15 residues.